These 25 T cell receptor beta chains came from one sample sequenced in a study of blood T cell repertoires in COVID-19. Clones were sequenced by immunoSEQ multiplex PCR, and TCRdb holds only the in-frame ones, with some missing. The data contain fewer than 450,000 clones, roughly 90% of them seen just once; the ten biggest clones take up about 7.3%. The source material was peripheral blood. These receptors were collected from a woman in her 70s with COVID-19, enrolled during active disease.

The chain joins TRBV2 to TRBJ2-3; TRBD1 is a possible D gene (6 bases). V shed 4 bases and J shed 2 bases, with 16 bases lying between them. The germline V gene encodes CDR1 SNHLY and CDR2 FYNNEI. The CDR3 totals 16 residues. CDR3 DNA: TGTGCCAGCAGTGGGGGACAACGAGCCTTCACAGATACGCAGTATTTT. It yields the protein CASSGGQRAFTDTQYF.

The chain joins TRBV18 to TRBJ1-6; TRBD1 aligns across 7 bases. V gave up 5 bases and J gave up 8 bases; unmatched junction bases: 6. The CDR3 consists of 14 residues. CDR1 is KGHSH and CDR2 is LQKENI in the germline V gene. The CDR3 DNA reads TGTGCCAGCTCAGAGAGACAGGGTGATTCACCCCTCCACTTT. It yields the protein CASSERQGDSPLHF. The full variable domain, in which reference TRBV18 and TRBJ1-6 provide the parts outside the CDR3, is NAGVMQNPRHLVRRRGQEARLRCSPMKGHSHVYWYRQLPEEGLKFMVYLQKENIIDESGMPKERFSAEFPKEGPSILRIQQVVRGDSAAYFCASSERQGDSPLHFGNGTRLTVT.

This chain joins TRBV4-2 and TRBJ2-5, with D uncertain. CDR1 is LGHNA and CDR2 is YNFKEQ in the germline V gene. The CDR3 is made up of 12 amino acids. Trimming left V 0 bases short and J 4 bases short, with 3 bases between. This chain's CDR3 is CASSQDRETQYF. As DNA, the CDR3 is TGTGCCAGCAGCCAAGATCGAGAGACCCAGTACTTC.

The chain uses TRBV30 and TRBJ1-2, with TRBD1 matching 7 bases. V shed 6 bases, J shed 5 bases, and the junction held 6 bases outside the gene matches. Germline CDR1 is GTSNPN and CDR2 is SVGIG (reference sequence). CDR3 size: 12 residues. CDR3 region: CACPRGKYGYTF. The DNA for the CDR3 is TGTGCCTGCCCCAGGGGGAAGTATGGCTACACCTTC. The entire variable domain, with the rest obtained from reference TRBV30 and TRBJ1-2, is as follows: SQTIHQWPATLVQPVGSPLSLECTVEGTSNPNLYWYRQAAGRGLQLLFYSVGIGQISSEVPQNLSASRPQDRQFILSSKKLLLSDSGFYLCACPRGKYGYTFGSGTRLTVV.

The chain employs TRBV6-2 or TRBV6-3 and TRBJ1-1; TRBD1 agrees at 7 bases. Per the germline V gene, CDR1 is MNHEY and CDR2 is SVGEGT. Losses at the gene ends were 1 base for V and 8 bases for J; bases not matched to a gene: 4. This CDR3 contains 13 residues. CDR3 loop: CASSYFSDREAFF. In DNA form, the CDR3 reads TGTGCCAGCAGTTACTTCTCGGACAGGGAAGCTTTCTTT.

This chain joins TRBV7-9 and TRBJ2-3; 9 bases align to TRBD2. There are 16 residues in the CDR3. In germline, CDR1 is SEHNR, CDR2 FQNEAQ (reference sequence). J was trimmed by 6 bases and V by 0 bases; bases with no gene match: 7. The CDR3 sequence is CASSLADLAGTDTQYF. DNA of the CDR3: TGTGCCAGCAGCTTAGCCGACCTAGCGGGGACCGATACGCAGTATTTT.

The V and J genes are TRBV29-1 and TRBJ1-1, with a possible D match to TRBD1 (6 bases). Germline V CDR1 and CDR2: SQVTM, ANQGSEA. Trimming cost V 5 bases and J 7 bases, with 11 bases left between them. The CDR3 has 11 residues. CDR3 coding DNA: TGCAGCGTTTCGTACAGGGTTGAAGCTTTCTTT. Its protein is CSVSYRVEAFF.

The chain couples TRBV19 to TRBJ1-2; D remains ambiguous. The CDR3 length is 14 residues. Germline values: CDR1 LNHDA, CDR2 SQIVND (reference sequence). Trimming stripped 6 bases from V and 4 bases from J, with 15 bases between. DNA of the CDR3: TGTGCCAGTAGGAACTCCGGAGGACCCTATGGCTACACCTTC. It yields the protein CASRNSGGPYGYTF.

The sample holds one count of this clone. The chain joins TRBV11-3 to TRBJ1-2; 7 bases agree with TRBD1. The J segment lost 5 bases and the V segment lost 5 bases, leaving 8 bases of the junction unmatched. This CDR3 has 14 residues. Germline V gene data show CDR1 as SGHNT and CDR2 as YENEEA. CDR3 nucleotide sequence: TGTGCCAGCAGCGATAAGGGACAGTCTTATGGCTACACCTTC. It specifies CASSDKGQSYGYTF.

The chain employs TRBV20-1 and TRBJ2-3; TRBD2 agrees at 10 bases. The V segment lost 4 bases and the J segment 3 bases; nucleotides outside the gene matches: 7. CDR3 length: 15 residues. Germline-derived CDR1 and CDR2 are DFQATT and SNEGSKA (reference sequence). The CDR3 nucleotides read TGCAGTGCTAATGAGCGGGGGGGCGGGACAGATACGCAGTATTTT. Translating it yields CSANERGGGTDTQYF.

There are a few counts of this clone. CDR3 residues: CASSSGQELGNTEAFF. The DNA of the CDR3 is TGCGCCAGCAGCTCCGGACAGGAGCTAGGGAACACTGAAGCTTTCTTT. J is TRBJ1-1 and V is TRBV5-1, with 7 bases aligning to TRBD1. Germline trimming cut 3 bases from V and 1 base from J; bases unmatched to any gene: 9. The CDR3 spans 16 residues. Germline CDR1 reads SGHRS; CDR2 reads YFSETQ.

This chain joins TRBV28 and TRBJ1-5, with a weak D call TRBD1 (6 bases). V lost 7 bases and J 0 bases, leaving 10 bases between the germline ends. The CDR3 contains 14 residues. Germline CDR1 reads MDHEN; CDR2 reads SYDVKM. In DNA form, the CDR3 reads TGTGCCAGCACGAACAGGGCTAGCAATCAGCCCCAGCATTTT. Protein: CASTNRASNQPQHF.

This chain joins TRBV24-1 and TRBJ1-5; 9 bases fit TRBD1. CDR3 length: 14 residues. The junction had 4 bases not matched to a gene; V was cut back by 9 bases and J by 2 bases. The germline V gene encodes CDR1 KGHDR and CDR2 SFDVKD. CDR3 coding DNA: TGTGCCACCGCAGACAGGGGGGGCAATCAGCCCCAGCATTTT. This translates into CATADRGGNQPQHF.

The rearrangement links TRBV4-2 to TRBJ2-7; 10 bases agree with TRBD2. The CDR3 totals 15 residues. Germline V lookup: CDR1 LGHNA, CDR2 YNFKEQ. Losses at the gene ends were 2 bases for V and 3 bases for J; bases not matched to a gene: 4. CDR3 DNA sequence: TGTGCCAGCAGCCAACATAGCGGGGGGAACTACGAGCAGTACTTC. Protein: CASSQHSGGNYEQYF.

CDR3 in DNA: TGTGCCAGCAGTGAAACAGATACGAACACCGGGGAGCTGTTTTTT. Translation gives CASSETDTNTGELFF. The chain is built from TRBV6-1 and TRBJ2-2, with D uncertain. The CDR3 length is 15 residues. Between the trimmed V and J ends, which lost 2 bases and 0 bases, there was a span of 7 bases. Germline V gene lookup returns CDR1 MNHNS and CDR2 SASEGT.

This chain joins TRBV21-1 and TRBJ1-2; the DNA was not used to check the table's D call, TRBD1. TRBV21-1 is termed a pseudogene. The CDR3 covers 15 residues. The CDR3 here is CASSNRTGGDYGYTF. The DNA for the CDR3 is TGTGCCAGCAGCAACCGGACAGGGGGCGACTATGGCTACACCTTC.

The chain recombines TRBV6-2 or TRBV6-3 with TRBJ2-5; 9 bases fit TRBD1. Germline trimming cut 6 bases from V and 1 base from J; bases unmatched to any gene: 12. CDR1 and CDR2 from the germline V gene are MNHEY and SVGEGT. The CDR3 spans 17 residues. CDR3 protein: CASSLGTGRVAQETQYF. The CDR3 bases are TGTGCCAGCAGCCTTGGGACAGGGAGAGTGGCCCAAGAGACCCAGTACTTC.

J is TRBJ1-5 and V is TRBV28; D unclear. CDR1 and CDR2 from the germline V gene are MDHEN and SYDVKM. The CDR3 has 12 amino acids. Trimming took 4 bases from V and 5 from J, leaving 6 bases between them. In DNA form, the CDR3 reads TGTGCCAGCAGTTACGGGTATCAGCCCCAGCATTTT. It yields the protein CASSYGYQPQHF.

The CDR3 reads CASKSGGDEKLFF. The CDR3 DNA is TGTGCCAGCAAGAGCGGGGGCGATGAAAAACTGTTTTTT. The rearrangement joins TRBV6-5 to TRBJ1-4, with D possibly TRBD1 on 6 matching bases. The CDR3 has 13 residues. Germline assignment: CDR1 MNHEY and CDR2 SVGAGI. The germline V and J ends were trimmed by 7 bases and 6 bases, with 12 bases remaining between them.

The CDR3 loop is CASSPAGGRSDTQYF. The CDR3 DNA sequence: TGTGCCAGCAGCCCAGCGGGGGGGCGTTCAGATACGCAGTATTTT. This chain connects TRBV7-9 to TRBJ2-3, with 10 bases fitting TRBD2. V lost 5 bases to trimming and J lost 4 bases; unmatched junction nucleotides: 6. The germline CDR1 and CDR2 sequences are SEHNR and FQNEAQ (reference sequence). The CDR3 is made up of 15 amino acids.

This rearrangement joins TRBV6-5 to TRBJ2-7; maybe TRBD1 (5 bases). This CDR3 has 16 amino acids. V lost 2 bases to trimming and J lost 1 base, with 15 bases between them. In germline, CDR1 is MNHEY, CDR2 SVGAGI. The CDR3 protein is CASSYGAPSESYEQYF. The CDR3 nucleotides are TGTGCCAGCAGTTACGGGGCTCCTTCCGAGTCCTACGAGCAGTACTTC.

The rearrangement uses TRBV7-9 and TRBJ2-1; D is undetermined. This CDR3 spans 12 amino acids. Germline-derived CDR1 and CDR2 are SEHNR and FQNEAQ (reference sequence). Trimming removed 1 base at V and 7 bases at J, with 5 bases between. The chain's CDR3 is CASSLVLNEQFF. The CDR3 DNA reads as TGTGCCAGCAGCTTAGTTCTGAATGAGCAGTTCTTC.

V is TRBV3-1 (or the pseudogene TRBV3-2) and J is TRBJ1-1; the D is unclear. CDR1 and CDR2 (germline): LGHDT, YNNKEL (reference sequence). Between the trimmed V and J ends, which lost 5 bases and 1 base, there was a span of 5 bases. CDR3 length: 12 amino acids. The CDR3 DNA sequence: TGTGCCAGCAGCTTATGGAACACTGAAGCTTTCTTT. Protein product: CASSLWNTEAFF.

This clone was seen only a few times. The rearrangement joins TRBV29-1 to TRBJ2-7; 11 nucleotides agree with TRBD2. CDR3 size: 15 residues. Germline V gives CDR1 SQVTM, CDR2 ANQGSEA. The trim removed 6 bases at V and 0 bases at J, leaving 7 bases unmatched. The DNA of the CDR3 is TGCAGCGTCTTAAAACTAGCGGGGGCCTCCTACGAGCAGTACTTC. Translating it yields CSVLKLAGASYEQYF.

The CDR3 protein is CASSIENQGYSNQPQHF. The CDR3 DNA reads as TGTGCCAGTAGTATAGAGAATCAGGGGTATAGCAATCAGCCCCAGCATTTT. The chain links TRBV19 to TRBJ1-5; perhaps TRBD1 as D (6 bases). Between the trimmed V and J ends, which lost 0 bases and 0 bases, there was a span of 12 bases. This CDR3 spans 17 amino acids. Germline assignment: CDR1 LNHDA and CDR2 SQIVND (reference sequence).